The next 22 T cell receptor beta chains were all read from a single sample in a study of blood T cell repertoires in COVID-19. This table comes from immunoSEQ multiplex PCR, and its TCRdb copy is limited to in-frame clones, with some not included. Of 150,000 to 200,000 clones in the sample, more than 75% were seen once. Sequencing was carried out using peripheral blood. Receptors originate from a person between 65 and 79 years old with COVID-19, enrolled during active disease.

The V gene is TRBV27, the J gene TRBJ1-1, with TRBD1 as a possible D gene (6 bases). Germline V lookup: CDR1 MNHEY, CDR2 SMNVEV (reference sequence). The length of the CDR3 is 17 residues. The germline V and J ends were trimmed by 4 bases and 4 bases, with 22 bases remaining between them. CDR3 nucleotide sequence: TGTGCCAGCAGTTCTTATACGACAGGTAGCTCTTTCACTGAAGCTTTCTTT. Protein product: CASSSYTTGSSFTEAFF.

This chain connects TRBV6-2 or TRBV6-3 to TRBJ2-7; D ambiguous. This CDR3 has 14 amino acids. The V end lost 1 base, the J end lost 6 bases, and 13 bases lay between the germline ends. The V gene's germline CDR1 is MNHEY and CDR2 SVGEGT. The DNA for the CDR3 is TGTGCCAGCAGTTACTTTCTGATGGGCAGCGAGCAGTACTTC. It specifies CASSYFLMGSEQYF.

The J gene is TRBJ1-4, the V gene TRBV28; the D gene is possibly TRBD1 (5 bases). Looked up from germline, CDR1 is MDHEN and CDR2 is SYDVKM. V lost 7 bases and J lost 10, with 19 bases in between. The CDR3 spans 14 residues. This CDR3 reads CASKIWGESGKLFF. The CDR3, as DNA: TGTGCCAGCAAAATCTGGGGCGAATCCGGAAAACTGTTTTTT.

The chain is built from TRBV6-5 and TRBJ2-2; no clear D. There are 12 residues in the CDR3. Germline lookup yields CDR1 MNHEY and CDR2 SVGAGI. V gave up 6 bases and J gave up 5 bases, with 7 bases separating them. CDR3 DNA: TGTGCCAGCAGCTTTACTACCGGGGAGCTGTTTTTT. Translating it yields CASSFTTGELFF.

The chain has TRBV13 and TRBJ2-3; TRBD2 is a possible D gene (5 bases). This CDR3 region has 16 residues. V lost 6 bases, J lost 3 bases, and 19 bases lay in between. Looked up from germline, CDR1 is PRHDT and CDR2 is FYEKMQ (reference sequence). The CDR3, as DNA: TGTGCCAGCAGGGCCGTGATCGGGGTGGTAACAGATACGCAGTATTTT. As protein: CASRAVIGVVTDTQYF. The full variable domain, in which reference TRBV13 and TRBJ2-3 provide the parts outside the CDR3, is AAGVIQSPRHLIKEKRETATLKCYPIPRHDTVYWYQQGPGQDPQFLISFYEKMQSDKGSIPDRFSAQQFSDYHSELNMSSLELGDSALYFCASRAVIGVVTDTQYFGPGTRLTVL.

This clone was observed a single time. The J gene is TRBJ1-6, the V gene TRBV5-1; D might be TRBD1 (5 bases). Germline V gene lookup returns CDR1 SGHRS and CDR2 YFSETQ. This CDR3 has 15 amino acids. With 5 bases removed from V and 5 bases from J, the gap between germline ends came to 14 bases. The CDR3 is CASRIGWGDNSPLHF. CDR3 DNA sequence: TGCGCCAGCAGAATTGGTTGGGGGGATAATTCACCCCTCCACTTT.

This chain links TRBV28 with TRBJ2-5, with 8 bases aligning to TRBD2. V lost 2 bases to trimming and J lost 3 bases; unmatched junction nucleotides: 14. The CDR3 covers 18 residues. Germline CDR1 MDHEN, CDR2 SYDVKM. The CDR3 loop is CASSLPLLAGTKKETQYF. CDR3 DNA: TGTGCCAGCAGTTTACCCTTATTAGCGGGAACGAAGAAAGAGACCCAGTACTTC.

The gene calls are TRBV3-1 (or the pseudogene TRBV3-2) and TRBJ2-5; TRBD2 aligns across 9 bases. This CDR3 region has 14 residues. The germline V gene has CDR1 LGHDT and CDR2 YNNKEL (reference sequence). After removal of 3 bases from V and 2 bases from J, the junction contained 1 base not matched to a gene. The CDR3, as DNA: TGTGCCAGCAGCCATACTAGCGGGCAAGAGACCCAGTACTTC. Protein sequence: CASSHTSGQETQYF.

J is TRBJ2-2 and V is TRBV21-1; TRBD1 was called by the table and not checked on the DNA. TRBV21-1 is labeled a pseudogene. This CDR3 has 13 residues. CDR3: CATTGSRTGELFF. The CDR3 nucleotides read TGTGCCACCACAGGGTCGAGGACCGGGGAGCTGTTTTTT.

J is TRBJ1-5 and V is TRBV18; 10 nucleotides agree with TRBD1. The CDR3 spans 22 residues. Per germline, CDR1 KGHSH and CDR2 LQKENI. V was clipped by 6 bases and J by 0 bases; unmatched bases: 23. Here the CDR3 DNA reads TGTGCCAGCTCCCACCCTGGGGACCCGGGACAGGGGAAAAATTATAGCAATCAGCCCCAGCATTTT. Amino acid sequence: CASSHPGDPGQGKNYSNQPQHF.

This clone has only one observation. The CDR3 spells CASTWGGARETQYF. In DNA, the CDR3 is TGTGCCAGCACCTGGGGCGGGGCTCGGGAGACCCAGTACTTC. The rearrangement uses TRBV11-2 and TRBJ2-5, with D possibly TRBD2 on 6 matching bases. V was cut by 7 bases and J by 5 bases, with 17 bases left in between. This CDR3 has 14 amino acids. The germline CDR1 and CDR2 sequences are SGHAT and FQNNGV.

The rearrangement uses TRBV7-9 and TRBJ2-1; D is undetermined. The germline V gene encodes CDR1 SEHNR and CDR2 FQNEAQ (reference sequence). V was trimmed by 0 bases and J by 6 bases, leaving 6 bases between them. This CDR3 spans 13 amino acids. CDR3 region: CASSLAASNEQFF. The CDR3 nucleotides read TGTGCCAGCAGCTTAGCGGCCAGCAATGAGCAGTTCTTC.

This sequence joins TRBV7-2 and TRBJ1-6; 9 bases are shared with TRBD1. The CDR3 covers 16 residues. The V gene end was trimmed by 6 bases and the J gene end by 9 bases; junction bases not matched to a gene: 12. Germline CDR1 is SGHTA and CDR2 is FQGNSA. The CDR3 sequence is CASSNAGTGISSPLHF. For the CDR3, the DNA is TGTGCCAGCAGTAACGCCGGGACAGGGATTAGTTCACCCCTCCACTTT.

This rearrangement joins TRBV18 to TRBJ1-1; D is unresolved. This CDR3 contains 16 residues. V lost 1 base, J lost 2 bases, and 14 bases lay in between. Looked up from germline, CDR1 is KGHSH and CDR2 is LQKENI. The CDR3 DNA is TGTGCCAGCTCACCACTCATCTTGAGGGAAAACACTGAAGCTTTCTTT. It is translated as CASSPLILRENTEAFF.

The chain is built from TRBV12-5 and TRBJ2-1; TRBD1 matches 9 bases. The trim removed 0 bases at V and 9 bases at J, leaving 9 bases unmatched. Germline V CDR1 and CDR2: LGHNT, FRNRAP. CDR3 length equals 16 residues. CDR3 residues: CASGLVLNRGPVEQFF. CDR3 nucleotide sequence: TGTGCTAGTGGTTTGGTACTGAACAGGGGGCCTGTTGAGCAGTTCTTC.

The chain has TRBV5-4 and TRBJ2-5, with TRBD2 matching over 14 bases. Germline assignment: CDR1 SGHNT and CDR2 YYREEE (reference sequence). With 7 bases clipped from V and 5 bases from J, the junction kept 10 bases outside the gene matches. The CDR3 is 16 amino acids. The CDR3 reads CASGAGLAGDWETQYF. The CDR3 DNA follows: TGTGCCAGCGGGGCGGGACTAGCGGGAGATTGGGAGACCCAGTACTTC.

The V and J genes are TRBV4-2 and TRBJ1-5; tentative D call: TRBD1 (6 bases). V dropped 0 bases and J dropped 6 bases, with 18 bases sitting between them. This CDR3 is built from 17 residues. The germline CDR1 and CDR2 sequences are LGHNA and YNFKEQ. The CDR3 DNA sequence: TGTGCCAGCAGCCAAGAGGGATCCACAGGGCGAGTTCAGCCCCAGCATTTT. Amino acids: CASSQEGSTGRVQPQHF.

The genes are TRBV19 and TRBJ1-5, with 7 bases matching TRBD1. Germline CDR1 and CDR2: LNHDA and SQIVND (reference sequence). The CDR3 runs to 15 residues. The V segment lost 1 base and the J segment 5 bases; nucleotides outside the gene matches: 5. The CDR3 protein is CASSIGGTVDQPQHF. As DNA, the CDR3 is TGTGCCAGTAGTATAGGGGGGACAGTTGATCAGCCCCAGCATTTT.

The chain couples TRBV4-3 to TRBJ1-6; D is unresolved. The CDR3 sequence is 15 residues long. The V gene's germline CDR1 is LGHNA and CDR2 YSLEER. V was pared by 0 bases and J by 7 bases, with 10 bases between. CDR3 DNA sequence: TGCGCCAGCAGCCAAGAGCGGATTGAAAATTCACCCCTCCACTTT. Translating it yields CASSQERIENSPLHF.

This clone appeared once. The chain is built from TRBV9 and TRBJ2-1; 10 nucleotides line up with TRBD1. The trim removed 0 bases at V and 8 bases at J, leaving 5 bases unmatched. From germline, CDR1 is SGDLS and CDR2 YYNGEE. The CDR3 loop spans 15 amino acids. The CDR3, as DNA: TGTGCCAGCAGCGTAGCTACGGGACAGGGGTATGAGCAGTTCTTC. Amino acids: CASSVATGQGYEQFF.

The V and J genes are TRBV6-5 and TRBJ1-3; 9 bases line up with TRBD1. Per germline, CDR1 MNHEY and CDR2 SVGAGI. This CDR3 spans 15 amino acids. After removal of 4 bases from V and 2 bases from J, the junction contained 3 bases not matched to a gene. The CDR3 sequence: CASSWDRATGNTIYF. CDR3 DNA sequence: TGTGCCAGCAGTTGGGACAGGGCAACTGGAAACACCATATATTTT.

The chain is built from TRBV6-2 or TRBV6-3 and TRBJ2-7, with a possible D match to TRBD2 (5 bases). The V end lost 0 bases, the J end lost 3 bases, and 18 bases lay between the germline ends. The CDR3 sequence is 17 residues long. Germline loops: CDR1 MNHEY, CDR2 SVGEGT. CDR3 DNA: TGTGCCAGCAGTTACTCACCTCGGGCTAGCCAAGACTACGAGCAGTACTTC. Translating it yields CASSYSPRASQDYEQYF.